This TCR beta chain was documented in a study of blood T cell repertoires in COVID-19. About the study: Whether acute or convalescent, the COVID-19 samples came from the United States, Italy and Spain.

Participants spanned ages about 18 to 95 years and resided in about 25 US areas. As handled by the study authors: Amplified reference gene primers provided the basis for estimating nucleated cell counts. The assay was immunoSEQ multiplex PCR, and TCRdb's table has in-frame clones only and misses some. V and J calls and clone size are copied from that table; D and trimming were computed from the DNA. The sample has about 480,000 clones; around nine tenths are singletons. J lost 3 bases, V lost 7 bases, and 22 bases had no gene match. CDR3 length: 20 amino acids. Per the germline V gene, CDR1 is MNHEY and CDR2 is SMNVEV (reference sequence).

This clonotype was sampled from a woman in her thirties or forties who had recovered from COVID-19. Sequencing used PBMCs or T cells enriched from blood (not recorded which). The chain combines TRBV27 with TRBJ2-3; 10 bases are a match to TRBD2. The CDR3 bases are TGTGCCAGCACCCATACCTCACTAGCGGGAACACCTCTAGCAACAGATACGCAGTATTTT. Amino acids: CASTHTSLAGTPLATDTQYF.